In its sample, the clone carrying this T cell receptor (beta chain) was seen a few times. The antigen is undetermined. V shed 6 bases, J shed 12 bases, and the junction held 9 bases outside the gene matches. CDR3 length: 13 residues. Germline V gene data show CDR1 as ENHRY and CDR2 as SYGVKD. This entry is derived from a study of T-cell memory formation after mild COVID-19. General study findings and limits: Among clones contracting day 15 to 85, CD4/CD8 was balanced, whereas later expanders leaned CD4+.

TCRdb reprocessed the 5' RACE reads via MiXCR and lists one record per CDR3 protein. The repertoire holds 350,000 or so distinct CDR3 sequences, with 20% to 25% as singletons. This receptor was obtained from a young man who had mild COVID-19 (a few samples of this study predate the infection). Cell type and time point are not known. The sequenced sample was PBMCs or a T cell subset sorted from them (not recorded which). This rearrangement joins TRBV10-3 to TRBJ1-4; 8 positions match TRBD1. Here the CDR3 DNA reads TGTGCCATCAGAAGAGGACAGGGAGAGGAACTGTTTTTT. Protein sequence: CAIRRGQGEELFF.